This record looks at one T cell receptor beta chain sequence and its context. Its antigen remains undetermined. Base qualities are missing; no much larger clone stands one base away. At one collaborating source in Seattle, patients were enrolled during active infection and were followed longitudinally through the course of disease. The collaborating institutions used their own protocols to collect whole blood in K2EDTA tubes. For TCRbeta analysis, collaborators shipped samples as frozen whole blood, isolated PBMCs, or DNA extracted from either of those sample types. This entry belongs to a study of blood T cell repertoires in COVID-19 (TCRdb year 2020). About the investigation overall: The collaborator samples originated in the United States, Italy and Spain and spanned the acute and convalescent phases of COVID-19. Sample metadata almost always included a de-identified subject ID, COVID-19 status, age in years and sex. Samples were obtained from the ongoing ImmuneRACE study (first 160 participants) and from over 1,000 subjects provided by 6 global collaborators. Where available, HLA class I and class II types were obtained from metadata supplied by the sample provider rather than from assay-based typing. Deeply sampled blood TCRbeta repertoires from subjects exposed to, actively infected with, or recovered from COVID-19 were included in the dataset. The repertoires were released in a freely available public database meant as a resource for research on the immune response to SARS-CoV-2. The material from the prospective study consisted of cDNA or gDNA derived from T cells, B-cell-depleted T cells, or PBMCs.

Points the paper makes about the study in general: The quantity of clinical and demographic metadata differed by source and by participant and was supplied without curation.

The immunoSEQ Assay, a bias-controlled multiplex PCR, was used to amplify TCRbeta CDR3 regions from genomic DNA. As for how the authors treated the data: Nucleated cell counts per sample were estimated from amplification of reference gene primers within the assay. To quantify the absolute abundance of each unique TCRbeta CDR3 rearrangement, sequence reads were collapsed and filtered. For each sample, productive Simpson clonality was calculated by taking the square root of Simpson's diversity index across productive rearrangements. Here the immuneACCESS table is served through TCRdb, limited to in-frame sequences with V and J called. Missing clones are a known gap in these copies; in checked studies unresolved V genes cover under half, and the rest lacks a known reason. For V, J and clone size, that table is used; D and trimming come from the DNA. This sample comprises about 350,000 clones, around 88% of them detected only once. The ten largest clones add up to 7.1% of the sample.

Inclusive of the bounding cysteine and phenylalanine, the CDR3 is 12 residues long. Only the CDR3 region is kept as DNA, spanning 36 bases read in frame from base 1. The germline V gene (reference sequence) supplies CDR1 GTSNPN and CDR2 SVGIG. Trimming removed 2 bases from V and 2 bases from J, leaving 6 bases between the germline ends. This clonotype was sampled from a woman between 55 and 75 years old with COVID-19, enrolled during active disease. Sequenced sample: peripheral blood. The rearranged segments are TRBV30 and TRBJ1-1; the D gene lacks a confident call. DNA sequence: TGTGCCTGGAGTCCTGTCAACACTGAAGCTTTCTTT. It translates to CAWSPVNTEAFF.